One and the same sample provided the 2 T cell receptor beta chains below, sequenced in a study of cytomegalovirus exposure and HLA in healthy donors. The primer mix had 60 Vbeta and 13 Jbeta primers. Assay used: immunoSEQ multiplex PCR; TCRdb lists only in-frame clones, some missing. The sample has approximately 190,000 clones, around 70% seen once. Sequencing was done on a sample of PBMCs. The receptors derive from a man in his forties in good health and CMV-seropositive.

This clone was observed a few times. The V gene is TRBV5-1, the J gene TRBJ2-5, with unresolved D. The J call could be wrong; TRBJ2-7 is a better fit for the DNA end. The CDR3 totals 13 residues. Germline V CDR1 and CDR2: SGHRS, YFSETQ. CDR3 residues: CASSLETTYEQYF. DNA of the CDR3: TGCGCCAGCAGCTTGGAAACCACCTACGAGCAGTACTTC.

CDR3 protein: CATNSGDRANYGYTF. CDR3 DNA: TGTGCCACTAATTCCGGGGACAGGGCTAACTATGGCTACACCTTC. V gene TRBV2 combines with J gene TRBJ1-2, with 9 bases fitting TRBD1. Unmatched junction bases numbered 9, after V lost 10 bases and J lost 0 bases. CDR1 SNHLY and CDR2 FYNNEI come from the germline V gene. The CDR3 loop spans 15 amino acids.